These T cell receptor beta chains were read from a single sample in a study of cytotoxic CD8 clonotypes in ibrutinib-treated CLL. The repertoire was sequenced with immunoSEQ multiplex PCR; TCRdb's copy has only in-frame clones and lacks some. The sample comprises under 150,000 clones, more than 70% of which are singletons, and approximately 7.6% rests with the top ten. The specimen was PBMCs, collected after 36 months of ibrutinib treatment. Receptor source: a human donor with chronic lymphocytic leukemia. Each CDR3 is given with its conserved first and last residue. The D gene is left open where the match is weak. Expanded clones get a size class; other rows say once, few or many, or leave the size out.

d_gene	v_gene	abundance	j_gene	CDR3aa	CDR3nt
.	TRBV6-1	once	TRBJ2-7	CASGTKPTYEQYF	TGTGCCAGCGGGACAAAGCCTACCTACGAGCAGTACTTC
.	TRBV27	.	TRBJ1-5	CASSLGAGDQPQHF	TGTGCCAGCAGTTTGGGGGCAGGTGACCAGCCCCAGCATTTT
.	TRBV27	few	TRBJ2-1	CASSPDSPIPYEQFF	TGTGCCAGCAGTCCGGACAGCCCTATCCCCTATGAGCAGTTCTTC
TRBD1	TRBV10-3	.	TRBJ2-7	CATGTAYYEQYF	TGTGCCACCGGGACAGCCTACTACGAGCAGTACTTC
TRBD1	TRBV6-1	.	TRBJ1-2	CASNRDRLNGYTF	TGTGCCAGCAACCGGGACAGGCTAAATGGCTACACCTTC
TRBD2	TRBV14	.	TRBJ2-7	CASSQSGTSSRWYF	TGTGCCAGCAGCCAATCCGGGACTAGCTCGCGTTGGTACTTC
TRBD1	TRBV6-6	.	TRBJ1-5	CASSQQGGNQPQHF	TGTGCCAGCAGTCAACAGGGGGGCAATCAGCCCCAGCATTTT
TRBD2	TRBV5-1	.	TRBJ2-5	CASSLLAVGGETQYF	TGCGCCAGCAGCTTACTAGCGGTCGGGGGAGAGACCCAGTACTTC
.	TRBV6-1	.	TRBJ2-1	CASSWGTLSDEQFF	TGTGCCAGCTCGTGGGGGACGTTGAGTGATGAGCAGTTCTTC
.	TRBV5-1	once	TRBJ1-2	CASSLDGRGPYGYTF	TGCGCCAGCAGCTTGGACGGCAGGGGCCCCTATGGCTACACCTTC
.	TRBV4-2	once	TRBJ1-1	CASSQELQKMNTEAFF	TGTGCCAGCAGCCAAGAGTTACAGAAGATGAACACTGAAGCTTTCTTT
.	TRBV5-6	.	TRBJ2-1	CASSFTGKGYNEQFF	TGTGCCAGCAGCTTTACAGGGAAGGGCTACAATGAGCAGTTCTTC
TRBD1	TRBV19	.	TRBJ2-7	CASSIPGQGAPYEQYF	TGTGCCAGTAGTATCCCGGGACAGGGCGCGCCCTACGAGCAGTACTTC
.	TRBV30	.	TRBJ1-5	CAWSVGGAQPQHF	TGTGCCTGGAGTGTAGGGGGTGCCCAGCCCCAGCATTTT
.	TRBV5-1	.	TRBJ1-5	CASSPGTLNQPQHF	TGCGCCAGCAGCCCTGGGACACTCAATCAGCCCCAGCATTTT
TRBD1	TRBV2	.	TRBJ1-6	CASIVQGVDSPLHF	TGTGCCAGCATTGTCCAGGGGGTGGATTCACCCCTCCACTTT
.	TRBV30	few	TRBJ1-1	CAWGREFRAFF	TGTGCCTGGGGGCGGGAGTTTCGAGCTTTCTTT
TRBD1	TRBV5-4	.	TRBJ2-7	CASSLSGGGYEQYF	TGTGCCAGCAGCTTGTCAGGGGGCGGCTACGAGCAGTACTTC
.	TRBV6-1	.	TRBJ2-7	CASSENPQGWGNEQYF	TGTGCCAGCAGTGAAAACCCTCAGGGGTGGGGCAACGAGCAGTACTTC
.	TRBV18	.	TRBJ1-6	CASSPPGRGLYNSPLHF	TGTGCCAGCTCACCACCGGGTAGGGGACTTTATAATTCACCCCTCCACTTT
.	TRBV2	.	TRBJ1-4	CASSEGRINEKLFF	TGTGCCAGCAGTGAAGGGCGGATTAATGAAAAACTGTTTTTT
.	TRBV30	.	TRBJ2-7	CAWSLGGYEQYF	TGTGCCTGGAGTCTGGGCGGCTACGAGCAGTACTTC
.	TRBV11-1	.	TRBJ2-1	CASSLRDEQFF	TGTGCCAGCAGCTTGCGAGATGAGCAGTTCTTC
TRBD1	TRBV19	.	TRBJ1-3	CASSIWQGARLTGNTIYF	TGTGCCAGTAGTATTTGGCAGGGGGCTCGTTTGACTGGAAACACCATATATTTT
.	TRBV5-4	.	TRBJ1-2	CASSLRGAQGYTF	TGTGCCAGCAGCTTGAGGGGGGCGCAGGGCTACACCTTC
.	TRBV6-6	.	TRBJ2-5	CASTELGETQYF	TGTGCCAGCACAGAGCTCGGAGAGACCCAGTACTTC
.	TRBV2	.	TRBJ1-5	CASDKSINNQPQHF	TGTGCCAGCGACAAAAGCATCAACAATCAGCCCCAGCATTTT
.	TRBV5-6	once	TRBJ2-7	CASRGTYEQYF	TGTGCCAGCAGGGGGACCTACGAGCAGTACTTC
TRBD1	TRBV9	.	TRBJ1-6	CASSVVAGGSDSPLHF	TGTGCCAGCAGCGTAGTAGCAGGGGGCTCGGATTCACCCCTCCACTTT
TRBD2	TRBV27	once	TRBJ2-1	CASSLGTSGGNEQFF	TGTGCCAGCAGTTTAGGGACTAGCGGGGGAAATGAGCAGTTCTTC
.	TRBV5-3	.	TRBJ2-1	CARNSRDTLYNEQFF	TGTGCCAGAAACTCCCGAGACACCCTCTACAATGAGCAGTTCTTC
TRBD2	TRBV6-4	.	TRBJ2-3	CASSPGGAGTDTQYF	TGTGCCAGCAGTCCCGGGGGGGCGGGCACAGATACGCAGTATTTT
.	TRBV28	.	TRBJ1-3	CASSFQNAANTIYF	TGTGCCAGCAGTTTCCAGAACGCGGCTAACACCATATATTTT
.	TRBV5-6	few	TRBJ1-5	CASSLGSFQPQHF	TGTGCCAGCAGCTTGGGCAGCTTTCAGCCCCAGCATTTT
TRBD1	TRBV7-9	once	TRBJ2-1	CASSPGTEYNEQFF	TGTGCCAGCAGCCCCGGGACAGAATACAATGAGCAGTTCTTC
.	TRBV4-1	.	TRBJ1-1	CASSSQDGWNTEAFF	TGCGCCAGCAGCTCCCAGGACGGCTGGAACACTGAAGCTTTCTTT
.	TRBV7-3	.	TRBJ2-5	CASSPTSRQETQYF	TGTGCCAGCAGCCCAACTAGTAGACAAGAGACCCAGTACTTC
TRBD1	TRBV27	.	TRBJ1-2	CASSLSRGQGAWYGYTF	TGTGCCAGCAGTTTATCCCGGGGACAGGGGGCATGGTATGGCTACACCTTC
TRBD2	TRBV9	.	TRBJ2-2	CASTIQVREGHTGELFF	TGTGCCAGCACAATACAGGTCCGGGAGGGCCACACCGGGGAGCTGTTTTTT
.	TRBV2	.	TRBJ2-6	CASSVDSGANVLTF	TGTGCCAGCTCGGTAGACTCTGGGGCCAACGTCCTGACTTTC
.	TRBV9	.	TRBJ2-4	CASSATDRQGIQYF	TGTGCCAGCAGCGCGACCGACCGGCAAGGGATTCAGTACTTC
.	TRBV7-9	few	TRBJ2-3	CASSLGSTQYF	TGTGCCAGCAGTCTTGGCTCAACGCAGTATTTT
.	TRBV2	.	TRBJ1-2	CASKDTEWHGYTF	TGTGCCAGCAAAGACACCGAGTGGCACGGCTACACCTTC
.	TRBV2	once	TRBJ2-7	CASSDRGTPGHEQYF	TGTGCCAGCAGTGACCGCGGGACCCCCGGCCACGAGCAGTACTTC
.	TRBV5-1	.	TRBJ2-7	CASSSAYEQYF	TGCGCCAGCAGCTCCGCCTACGAGCAGTACTTC
TRBD2	TRBV10-3	.	TRBJ2-7	CATGLAGGFAYEQYF	TGTGCCACCGGACTAGCGGGAGGGTTTGCCTACGAGCAGTACTTC
TRBD1	TRBV6-5	.	TRBJ1-5	CASSEGGNNQPQHF	TGTGCCAGCAGTGAAGGGGGCAATAATCAGCCCCAGCATTTT
.	TRBV5-1	.	TRBJ2-2	CASSLPAVGAGELFF	TGCGCCAGCAGCCTACCAGCGGTTGGAGCCGGGGAGCTGTTTTTT
TRBD2	TRBV4-1	.	TRBJ2-1	CASSQASGYNEQFF	TGCGCCAGCAGCCAGGCTAGCGGGTACAATGAGCAGTTCTTC
.	TRBV5-8	.	TRBJ2-1	CASSPRSGGLGQFF	TGTGCCAGCAGCCCCCGGTCGGGGGGCCTCGGGCAGTTCTTC
.	TRBV10-1	.	TRBJ2-3	CASSESLGSWDTQYF	TGCGCCAGCAGTGAGTCGCTCGGTAGCTGGGATACGCAGTATTTT
.	TRBV30	.	TRBJ2-3	CAWSVSGKGTQYF	TGTGCCTGGAGTGTATCCGGGAAGGGTACGCAGTATTTT
.	TRBV7-9	.	TRBJ1-5	CASSQRESNQPQHF	TGTGCCAGCTCCCAGAGAGAGAGCAATCAGCCCCAGCATTTT